This T cell receptor (beta chain) was sequenced for a study of blood T cells in healthy people across ages. Samples each had at least 5 micrograms of total RNA extracted. General study points: Both higher diversity and more naive CD4+ cells marked long-lived donors when set against aged donors.

Primers used in a second PCR of about 6 to 12 cycles were a sample-barcoded 5' primer and a J-beta primer mix. From the 5' RACE reads, TCRdb called clonotypes with MiXCR, one entry per CDR3 protein. The sample yields about 930,000 distinct CDR3 sequences, about 27% seen once. Germline loops: CDR1 SGHTA, CDR2 FQGNSA. The CDR3 extends over 14 amino acids. The V end lost 7 bases, the J end lost 2 bases, and 14 bases lay between the germline ends. The table lists this clonotype with many counts. What it binds is unknown. This same sample was also taken into another study, of T cells of mothers and their children. From that study: The study found thymic selection shapes TCR recombination output similarly in related and unrelated pairs.

The sample was blood. The sequence came from a woman aged 40-49 years in good health. The V and J genes are TRBV7-2 and TRBJ1-2, with a weak D call TRBD1 (5 bases). CDR3 region: CASTGPRANYGYTF. In nucleotides, the CDR3 is TGTGCCAGCACCGGACCCAGGGCGAACTATGGCTACACCTTC.